The rows below give T cell receptor beta chains drawn from one sample of a study of preoperative IRX-2 immunotherapy in early breast cancer. The assay was immunoSEQ multiplex PCR, and TCRdb's table has in-frame clones only and misses some. The top ten clones hold roughly 1.5% of a sample with 55,000 to 70,000 clones, roughly 95% of them seen once. This sample was taken from a patient treated with IRX-2 immunotherapy. The receptor source for this set is a human donor with breast cancer. CDR3s include the opening cysteine and the closing phenylalanine or tryptophan. D genes are given only for firm matches. Only part of the rows carry a size: once, few, many, or a class if the clone is expanded.

v_call	d_call	clone_size	j_call	cdr3_aa	cdr3_nt
TRBV12-1	.	.	TRBJ2-7	CASLRPGELGSYEQYF	TGTGCCAGCCTAAGACCCGGAGAGTTGGGGTCCTACGAGCAGTACTTC
TRBV7-9	.	.	TRBJ1-1	CASSLATAEAFF	TGTGCCAGCAGCTTAGCGACGGCCGAAGCTTTCTTT
TRBV19	TRBD2	.	TRBJ2-3	CASRGVVTDTQYF	TGTGCCAGCCGGGGGGTGGTCACAGATACGCAGTATTTT
TRBV29-1	.	.	TRBJ1-5	CSVSWTSSNQPQHF	TGCAGCGTTTCCTGGACAAGTAGCAATCAGCCCCAGCATTTT
TRBV6-5	TRBD1	.	TRBJ1-1	CASRWETGSGTKAFF	TGTGCCAGCCGCTGGGAGACAGGGTCCGGAACCAAAGCTTTCTTT
TRBV4-2	.	.	TRBJ2-3	CASSQFPPDTQYF	TGTGCCAGCAGCCAATTTCCCCCAGATACGCAGTATTTT
TRBV2	.	.	TRBJ2-7	CASSGYYEQYF	TGTGCCAGCAGTGGGTACTACGAGCAGTACTTC
TRBV5-1	.	.	TRBJ2-1	CASSPRTTPGYNEQFF	TGCGCCAGCAGCCCCCGGACAACCCCTGGCTACAATGAGCAGTTCTTC
TRBV4-1	.	.	TRBJ2-5	CASSPSSRLAQAQYF	TGCGCCAGCAGCCCCTCCTCAAGACTGGCGCAGGCCCAGTACTTC
TRBV5-1	TRBD2	.	TRBJ2-5	CASSLAAGGVQETQYF	TGCGCCAGCAGCTTGGCCGCGGGAGGGGTCCAAGAGACCCAGTACTTC
TRBV19	TRBD1	.	TRBJ1-3	CASTGGSSGNTIYF	TGTGCCAGTACAGGGGGCTCCTCTGGAAACACCATATATTTT
TRBV19	TRBD1	.	TRBJ1-6	CASSVGTGGGTPLHF	TGTGCCAGTAGTGTCGGGACAGGGGGAGGTACACCCCTCCACTTT
TRBV18	.	.	TRBJ2-6	CASSPPERASGANVLTF	TGTGCCAGCTCACCACCGGAACGGGCCTCTGGGGCCAACGTCCTGACTTTC
TRBV5-8	TRBD2	.	TRBJ2-1	CASSLEGTRFYNEQFF	TGTGCCAGCAGCTTGGAAGGGACTAGGTTCTACAATGAGCAGTTCTTC
TRBV15	TRBD2	.	TRBJ2-1	CATSRDTGFIAGTYEQFF	TGTGCCACCAGCAGAGATACCGGATTTATAGCGGGAACCTATGAGCAGTTCTTC
TRBV29-1	.	.	TRBJ2-7	CSVATQITYEQYF	TGCAGCGTGGCAACGCAAATTACCTACGAGCAGTACTTC
TRBV30	.	.	TRBJ2-2	CAWSGSSTGELFF	TGTGCCTGGAGTGGTTCGTCCACCGGGGAGCTGTTTTTT
TRBV9	TRBD1	.	TRBJ2-7	CASSVEGQGYYEQYF	TGTGCCAGCAGCGTAGAGGGACAGGGCTACTACGAGCAGTACTTC
TRBV5-6	.	once	TRBJ1-4	CASSLGARLNEKLFF	TGTGCCAGCAGCCTGGGGGCGAGACTTAATGAAAAACTGTTTTTT
TRBV7-9	TRBD1	.	TRBJ2-2	CASSRQGFTGELFF	TGTGCCAGCAGCAGACAGGGTTTCACCGGGGAGCTGTTTTTT
TRBV5-6	.	once	TRBJ2-5	CASSPDRQETQYF	TGTGCCAGCAGCCCGGACAGACAAGAGACCCAGTACTTC
TRBV4-3	.	once	TRBJ1-1	CASSLLLGNPGEAFF	TGCGCCAGCAGCCTGTTGTTGGGGAACCCTGGGGAAGCTTTCTTT
TRBV5-1	TRBD1	.	TRBJ1-2	CASSPGQGDYGYTF	TGCGCCAGCAGCCCGGGACAGGGCGACTATGGCTACACCTTC
TRBV2	.	once	TRBJ2-1	CASSGTLSSYNEQFF	TGTGCCAGCAGTGGCACACTTAGCTCCTACAATGAGCAGTTCTTC
TRBV30	.	.	TRBJ2-3	CAWSPGLITTHTQYF	TGTGCCTGGAGCCCGGGACTGATTACCACACATACGCAGTATTTT
TRBV4-3	.	.	TRBJ2-1	CASSRETRSYNEQFF	TGCGCCAGCAGCCGAGAGACTAGATCCTACAATGAGCAGTTCTTC
TRBV7-8	.	.	TRBJ1-2	CASSQATNYGYTF	TGTGCCAGCAGCCAGGCCACCAACTATGGCTACACCTTC
TRBV7-8	.	.	TRBJ1-2	CASSIQGNTDGYTF	TGTGCCAGCAGCATACAGGGTAATACGGATGGCTACACCTTC
TRBV18	TRBD1	.	TRBJ2-2	CASSPYPGTGTGELFF	TGTGCCAGCTCACCTTACCCCGGGACAGGCACCGGGGAGCTGTTTTTT
TRBV28	.	.	TRBJ2-7	CASSFPGPNYEQYF	TGTGCCAGCAGTTTTCCGGGGCCCAACTACGAGCAGTACTTC
TRBV7-3	.	.	TRBJ2-1	CASSLTSGKYNEQFF	TGTGCCAGCAGCTTAACCAGCGGCAAGTACAATGAGCAGTTCTTC
TRBV5-4	.	.	TRBJ2-2	CASSVVTGHRELFF	TGTGCCAGCAGCGTTGTCACAGGCCACCGGGAGCTGTTTTTT
TRBV4-2	.	.	TRBJ2-3	CASSRLDRSTDTQYF	TGTGCCAGCAGCCGTTTGGACCGATCCACAGATACGCAGTATTTT
TRBV4-1	.	.	TRBJ1-1	CASSQDRAGLNTEAFF	TGCGCCAGCAGCCAAGATAGAGCAGGACTGAACACTGAAGCTTTCTTT
TRBV5-1	TRBD1	few	TRBJ1-2	CASSAGTAGTYGYTF	TGCGCCAGCAGCGCAGGGACAGCCGGGACCTATGGCTACACCTTC
TRBV7-2	.	.	TRBJ2-3	CASSVGPGGADTQYF	TGTGCCAGCAGCGTAGGACCGGGGGGCGCAGATACGCAGTATTTT
TRBV5-1	.	.	TRBJ1-1	CASSLWDMGTEAFF	TGCGCCAGCAGCTTGTGGGATATGGGCACTGAAGCTTTCTTT
TRBV10-2	.	once	TRBJ2-3	CASSQGDTQYF	TGCGCCAGCAGCCAAGGCGATACGCAGTATTTT
TRBV9	.	medium-sized	TRBJ2-2	CASSSLRGETIAGTGELFF	TGTGCCAGCAGCTCACTTAGGGGCGAGACCATCGCTGGCACCGGGGAGCTGTTTTTT
TRBV28	TRBD2	.	TRBJ2-3	CASSSGTSGRTDTQYF	TGTGCCAGCAGTTCCGGGACTAGCGGGCGCACAGATACGCAGTATTTT
TRBV5-4	.	.	TRBJ1-1	CASSSDRGYTEAFF	TGTGCCAGCAGCTCGGACCGAGGGTACACTGAAGCTTTCTTT
TRBV5-1	.	.	TRBJ2-2	CASTVRRNTGELFF	TGCGCCAGCACCGTCAGACGGAACACCGGGGAGCTGTTTTTT
TRBV10-3	.	.	TRBJ2-5	CAISLAEKETQYF	TGTGCCATCAGTTTGGCGGAGAAAGAGACCCAGTACTTC
TRBV7-2	TRBD2	once	TRBJ2-5	CASSSTSDEIHQETQYF	TGTGCCAGCAGCTCCACTAGCGACGAGATACACCAAGAGACCCAGTACTTC
TRBV20-1	.	once	TRBJ2-7	CSASFDEQYF	TGCAGTGCTAGTTTCGACGAGCAGTACTTC
TRBV7-2	.	.	TRBJ2-1	CASSLGRLNEQFF	TGTGCCAGCAGCTTGGGACGCCTCAATGAGCAGTTCTTC
TRBV5-4	.	once	TRBJ2-3	CASSLWTRTDTQYF	TGTGCCAGCAGCTTGTGGACGAGGACGGATACGCAGTATTTT
TRBV7-3	TRBD2	.	TRBJ2-2	CASSLFPSGTGELFF	TGTGCCAGCAGCTTATTCCCTAGCGGAACCGGGGAGCTGTTTTTT
TRBV19	TRBD1	.	TRBJ2-1	CASTSTGWNEQFF	TGTGCCAGTACCTCGACAGGGTGGAATGAGCAGTTCTTC
TRBV7-2	.	once	TRBJ2-2	CASSPRPRPTGELFF	TGTGCCAGCAGCCCGCGGCCTCGACCAACCGGGGAGCTGTTTTTT
TRBV5-6	TRBD2	.	TRBJ2-7	CASSLGGGSYFDEQYF	TGTGCCAGCAGCTTGGGTGGCGGGAGTTACTTCGACGAGCAGTACTTC
TRBV7-9	.	.	TRBJ2-6	CASSFWQSAVLTF	TGTGCCAGCAGCTTTTGGCAGTCGGCCGTCCTGACTTTC